A selection of T cell receptor beta chains follows, all from one sample in a study of cytomegalovirus exposure and HLA in healthy donors. The repertoire was sequenced with immunoSEQ multiplex PCR; TCRdb's copy has only in-frame clones and lacks some. The sample includes approximately 59,000 clones, 60% to 80% of them seen just once. The sample comprised PBMCs. The receptors originated from a man in his forties or fifties in good health and CMV-seropositive. Each CDR3 is given with its conserved first and last residue. A D gene is named only where the DNA matches it firmly. Clone sizes are given selectively: once, few, many, or a class where the clone is expanded.

abundance: .; j_gene: TRBJ2-2; v_gene: TRBV10-3; d_gene: TRBD2; CDR3aa: CAITTSGGFNTGELFF; CDR3nt: TGTGCCATCACCACTAGCGGGGGATTCAACACCGGGGAGCTGTTTTTT
abundance: .; j_gene: TRBJ1-3; v_gene: TRBV7-9; d_gene: .; CDR3aa: CASSLVINTIYF; CDR3nt: TGTGCCAGCAGCTTAGTTATAAACACCATATATTTT
abundance: once; j_gene: TRBJ2-3; v_gene: TRBV11-2; d_gene: .; CDR3aa: CASSLEHTDTQYF; CDR3nt: TGTGCCAGCAGCTTAGAACACACAGATACGCAGTATTTT
abundance: .; j_gene: TRBJ1-1; v_gene: TRBV19; d_gene: TRBD1; CDR3aa: CASSITPTGRTEAFF; CDR3nt: TGTGCCAGTAGTATAACCCCGACAGGGCGTACTGAAGCTTTCTTT
abundance: once; j_gene: TRBJ2-5; v_gene: TRBV2; d_gene: .; CDR3aa: CASSRITGTQYF; CDR3nt: TGTGCCAGCAGTAGAATAACAGGGACCCAGTACTTC
abundance: once; j_gene: TRBJ2-7; v_gene: TRBV4-1; d_gene: TRBD2; CDR3aa: CASSQDRLAGPYEQYF; CDR3nt: TGCGCCAGCAGCCAGGACCGACTAGCGGGACCTTACGAGCAGTACTTC
abundance: .; j_gene: TRBJ2-7; v_gene: TRBV6-6; d_gene: TRBD2; CDR3aa: CAGGRGSYEQYF; CDR3nt: TGTGCCGGCGGGAGGGGGTCCTACGAGCAGTACTTC
abundance: .; j_gene: TRBJ2-3; v_gene: TRBV7-3; d_gene: .; CDR3aa: CASSSSGLETDTQYF; CDR3nt: TGTGCCAGCAGCTCCAGCGGGTTGGAGACAGATACGCAGTATTTT
abundance: .; j_gene: TRBJ2-7; v_gene: TRBV10-3; d_gene: TRBD2; CDR3aa: CAIGMGGRASYEQYF; CDR3nt: TGTGCCATCGGAATGGGCGGGAGGGCATCCTACGAGCAGTACTTC
abundance: .; j_gene: TRBJ2-2; v_gene: TRBV7-8; d_gene: TRBD2; CDR3aa: CASSLSSGRGTGELFF; CDR3nt: TGTGCCAGCAGCTTATCTAGCGGGAGGGGCACCGGGGAGCTGTTTTTT
abundance: .; j_gene: TRBJ2-1; v_gene: TRBV5-1; d_gene: TRBD2; CDR3aa: CASSLGLAEDFEQFF; CDR3nt: TGCGCCAGCAGCTTGGGACTAGCGGAAGATTTTGAGCAGTTCTTC
abundance: .; j_gene: TRBJ1-4; v_gene: TRBV9; d_gene: TRBD1; CDR3aa: CASSSGTGFEKLFF; CDR3nt: TGTGCCAGCAGCTCCGGGACAGGATTTGAAAAACTGTTTTTT
abundance: .; j_gene: TRBJ2-2; v_gene: TRBV7-2; d_gene: TRBD2; CDR3aa: CASSPTSGLNTGELFF; CDR3nt: TGTGCCAGCAGCCCCACTAGCGGACTGAACACCGGGGAGCTGTTTTTT
abundance: .; j_gene: TRBJ2-5; v_gene: TRBV29-1; d_gene: .; CDR3aa: CSVEGFRGRLEETQYF; CDR3nt: TGCAGCGTTGAGGGCTTCAGGGGTAGGCTAGAAGAGACCCAGTACTTC
abundance: .; j_gene: TRBJ2-1; v_gene: TRBV7-9; d_gene: .; CDR3aa: CASSIGRVLLHNEQFF; CDR3nt: TGTGCCAGCAGCATCGGCAGGGTTCTCCTACACAATGAGCAGTTCTTC
abundance: once; j_gene: TRBJ1-2; v_gene: TRBV6-6; d_gene: .; CDR3aa: CASSTRTASNYGYTF; CDR3nt: TGTGCCAGCAGTACTCGGACAGCTTCTAACTATGGCTACACCTTC
abundance: few; j_gene: TRBJ1-2; v_gene: TRBV5-5; d_gene: TRBD1; CDR3aa: CASSSTGGTYGYTF; CDR3nt: TGTGCCAGCAGCTCTACAGGGGGCACCTATGGCTACACCTTC
abundance: .; j_gene: TRBJ1-2; v_gene: TRBV2; d_gene: TRBD1; CDR3aa: CARAGTGGPYGYTF; CDR3nt: TGTGCCAGGGCCGGGACAGGGGGACCCTATGGCTACACCTTC
abundance: .; j_gene: TRBJ1-1; v_gene: TRBV9; d_gene: TRBD1; CDR3aa: CASSVGTGGIALTEAFF; CDR3nt: TGTGCCAGCAGCGTAGGTACAGGGGGCATAGCCCTCACTGAAGCTTTCTTT
abundance: .; j_gene: TRBJ2-3; v_gene: TRBV4-3; d_gene: .; CDR3aa: CASSQETGGNTDTQYF; CDR3nt: TGCGCCAGCAGCCAAGAAACCGGCGGGAACACAGATACGCAGTATTTT
abundance: .; j_gene: TRBJ2-3; v_gene: TRBV6-5; d_gene: .; CDR3aa: CASRPMASTDTQYF; CDR3nt: TGTGCCAGCAGACCCATGGCTAGCACAGATACGCAGTATTTT
abundance: .; j_gene: TRBJ2-1; v_gene: TRBV7-2; d_gene: .; CDR3aa: CASSLQGKHEQFF; CDR3nt: TGTGCCAGCAGCTTACAGGGGAAGCACGAGCAGTTCTTC
abundance: .; j_gene: TRBJ1-1; v_gene: TRBV5-1; d_gene: TRBD1; CDR3aa: CASSQTGPTEAFF; CDR3nt: TGCGCCAGCAGCCAGACAGGGCCCACTGAAGCTTTCTTT
abundance: once; j_gene: TRBJ1-2; v_gene: TRBV6-1; d_gene: .; CDR3aa: CASTEEATYTF; CDR3nt: TGTGCCAGCACTGAGGAGGCTACATACACCTTC
abundance: once; j_gene: TRBJ2-7; v_gene: TRBV6-5; d_gene: .; CDR3aa: CASRKGGAYEQYF; CDR3nt: TGTGCCAGCAGAAAAGGCGGGGCGTACGAGCAGTACTTC
abundance: few; j_gene: TRBJ2-3; v_gene: TRBV2; d_gene: .; CDR3aa: CASTKRGAIASTDTQYF; CDR3nt: TGTGCCAGCACAAAACGGGGGGCGATCGCTAGCACAGATACGCAGTATTTT
abundance: .; j_gene: TRBJ2-7; v_gene: TRBV19; d_gene: TRBD2; CDR3aa: CASSMEGSGRGYSYEQYF; CDR3nt: TGTGCCAGTAGTATGGAGGGCTCAGGGAGGGGATACTCCTACGAGCAGTACTTC
abundance: .; j_gene: TRBJ1-2; v_gene: TRBV9; d_gene: .; CDR3aa: CASSVVSAGNYGYTF; CDR3nt: TGTGCCAGCAGCGTAGTCTCCGCAGGGAACTATGGCTACACCTTC
abundance: .; j_gene: TRBJ1-1; v_gene: TRBV7-2; d_gene: TRBD1; CDR3aa: CASSPSDRYYTEAFF; CDR3nt: TGTGCCAGCAGCCCTTCGGACAGGTATTACACTGAAGCTTTCTTT
abundance: .; j_gene: TRBJ2-1; v_gene: TRBV11-2; d_gene: .; CDR3aa: CASSYNSGSSYNEQFF; CDR3nt: TGTGCCAGCAGCTATAACAGTGGGAGCTCCTACAATGAGCAGTTCTTC
abundance: .; j_gene: TRBJ2-2; v_gene: TRBV10-3; d_gene: TRBD1; CDR3aa: CAIPHRQGAIGELFF; CDR3nt: TGTGCCATCCCCCATAGACAGGGGGCGATCGGGGAGCTGTTTTTT
abundance: .; j_gene: TRBJ1-2; v_gene: TRBV6-5; d_gene: .; CDR3aa: CASSYRGDLRDYGYTF; CDR3nt: TGTGCCAGCAGTTACAGGGGCGACCTACGAGATTATGGCTACACCTTC
abundance: .; j_gene: TRBJ1-2; v_gene: TRBV6-1; d_gene: .; CDR3aa: CASREFQGVLSGYTF; CDR3nt: TGTGCCAGCAGGGAGTTTCAAGGGGTGCTGAGTGGCTACACCTTC
abundance: .; j_gene: TRBJ2-7; v_gene: TRBV7-8; d_gene: TRBD2; CDR3aa: CASSLREGVAHEQYF; CDR3nt: TGTGCCAGCAGCCTCAGGGAGGGAGTAGCCCACGAGCAGTACTTC
abundance: .; j_gene: TRBJ2-5; v_gene: TRBV19; d_gene: TRBD2; CDR3aa: CASSGSLAGGETQYF; CDR3nt: TGTGCCAGTAGTGGGTCTCTAGCGGGGGGAGAGACCCAGTACTTC
abundance: few; j_gene: TRBJ1-2; v_gene: TRBV6-1; d_gene: .; CDR3aa: CASSLADYYGYTF; CDR3nt: TGTGCCAGCAGTTTGGCGGATTACTATGGCTACACCTTC
abundance: .; j_gene: TRBJ2-2; v_gene: TRBV21-1; d_gene: .; CDR3aa: CASSNPRTGGIAGELFF; CDR3nt: TGTGCCAGCAGCAACCCGAGGACAGGGGGCATTGCCGGGGAGCTGTTTTTT
abundance: .; j_gene: TRBJ2-3; v_gene: TRBV14; d_gene: .; CDR3aa: CASSQDLIDTQYF; CDR3nt: TGTGCTAGCAGCCAAGATCTAATCGATACGCAGTATTTT
abundance: .; j_gene: TRBJ2-7; v_gene: TRBV18; d_gene: .; CDR3aa: CASSPAGPAGHEQYF; CDR3nt: TGTGCCAGCTCACCAGCAGGCCCGGCGGGCCACGAGCAGTACTTC
abundance: .; j_gene: TRBJ2-7; v_gene: TRBV5-1; d_gene: .; CDR3aa: CASSRGAYEQYF; CDR3nt: TGCGCCAGCAGCCGGGGAGCCTACGAGCAGTACTTC
abundance: .; j_gene: TRBJ2-1; v_gene: TRBV4-1; d_gene: TRBD1; CDR3aa: CASSTSPGQGAAYNEQFF; CDR3nt: TGCGCCAGCAGCACTTCGCCGGGACAGGGGGCCGCCTACAATGAGCAGTTCTTC
abundance: .; j_gene: TRBJ2-3; v_gene: TRBV30; d_gene: .; CDR3aa: CAWSYSTDTQYF; CDR3nt: TGTGCCTGGAGCTACAGCACCGATACGCAGTATTTT
abundance: .; j_gene: TRBJ2-5; v_gene: TRBV19; d_gene: TRBD2; CDR3aa: CASSMVAGGPVETQYF; CDR3nt: TGTGCCAGTAGTATGGTGGCGGGGGGGCCCGTTGAGACCCAGTACTTC
abundance: .; j_gene: TRBJ2-5; v_gene: TRBV29-1; d_gene: TRBD2; CDR3aa: CSVESSTSGRETQYF; CDR3nt: TGCAGCGTTGAATCTTCGACTAGCGGGAGAGAGACCCAGTACTTC
abundance: .; j_gene: TRBJ1-4; v_gene: TRBV5-6; d_gene: .; CDR3aa: CASSLTGSATNEKLFF; CDR3nt: TGTGCCAGCAGCTTGACGGGGTCAGCAACTAATGAAAAACTGTTTTTT
abundance: few; j_gene: TRBJ2-7; v_gene: TRBV9; d_gene: TRBD2; CDR3aa: CASSLTRGAGGHEQYF; CDR3nt: TGTGCCAGCAGCCTCACACGCGGGGCGGGAGGGCACGAGCAGTACTTC
abundance: .; j_gene: TRBJ2-2; v_gene: TRBV19; d_gene: TRBD2; CDR3aa: CATLPGLATGELFF; CDR3nt: TGTGCCACCCTACCGGGACTAGCAACCGGGGAGCTGTTTTTT
abundance: .; j_gene: TRBJ2-7; v_gene: TRBV7-6; d_gene: .; CDR3aa: CASSLAHRVESYEQYF; CDR3nt: TGTGCCAGCAGCTTAGCGCACAGGGTTGAATCCTACGAGCAGTACTTC
abundance: .; j_gene: TRBJ2-7; v_gene: TRBV5-1; d_gene: .; CDR3aa: CASSFEEGGYEQYF; CDR3nt: TGCGCCAGCAGCTTCGAGGAAGGAGGCTACGAGCAGTACTTC
abundance: .; j_gene: TRBJ2-1; v_gene: TRBV18; d_gene: .; CDR3aa: CASSPRGGLDEQFF; CDR3nt: TGTGCCAGCTCACCACGTGGCGGCCTCGATGAGCAGTTCTTC
abundance: .; j_gene: TRBJ1-1; v_gene: TRBV7-6; d_gene: TRBD1; CDR3aa: CASSLQQGPSTEAFF; CDR3nt: TGTGCCAGCAGCTTACAACAGGGGCCCTCCACTGAAGCTTTCTTT
abundance: .; j_gene: TRBJ2-1; v_gene: TRBV6-1; d_gene: TRBD2; CDR3aa: CASSQARGGYNEQFF; CDR3nt: TGTGCCAGCAGCCAAGCCCGGGGGGGGTACAATGAGCAGTTCTTC
abundance: few; j_gene: TRBJ2-5; v_gene: TRBV7-2; d_gene: .; CDR3aa: CASSKGLQETQYF; CDR3nt: TGTGCCAGCAGCAAGGGACTCCAAGAGACCCAGTACTTC
abundance: few; j_gene: TRBJ2-5; v_gene: TRBV9; d_gene: .; CDR3aa: CASSQEGVWTQYF; CDR3nt: TGTGCCAGCAGCCAGGAAGGGGTGTGGACCCAGTACTTC
abundance: .; j_gene: TRBJ2-2; v_gene: TRBV6-5; d_gene: TRBD2; CDR3aa: CASGAGDTGELFF; CDR3nt: TGTGCCAGCGGAGCGGGGGATACCGGGGAGCTGTTTTTT
abundance: .; j_gene: TRBJ2-1; v_gene: TRBV19; d_gene: TRBD1; CDR3aa: CASRGTGESSYNEQFF; CDR3nt: TGTGCCAGTAGGGGGACAGGGGAAAGCTCCTACAATGAGCAGTTCTTC
abundance: .; j_gene: TRBJ2-7; v_gene: TRBV2; d_gene: TRBD1; CDR3aa: CASSRDSISYEQYF; CDR3nt: TGTGCCAGCAGCAGGGACAGCATATCCTACGAGCAGTACTTC
abundance: .; j_gene: TRBJ2-7; v_gene: TRBV18; d_gene: .; CDR3aa: CASSPGAGRGIFPYEQYF; CDR3nt: TGTGCCAGCTCACCAGGGGCGGGACGGGGGATATTCCCCTACGAGCAGTACTTC
abundance: .; j_gene: TRBJ1-3; v_gene: TRBV7-2; d_gene: .; CDR3aa: CASRGGRTNTIYF; CDR3nt: TGTGCCAGCAGGGGGGGTAGGACCAACACCATATATTTT